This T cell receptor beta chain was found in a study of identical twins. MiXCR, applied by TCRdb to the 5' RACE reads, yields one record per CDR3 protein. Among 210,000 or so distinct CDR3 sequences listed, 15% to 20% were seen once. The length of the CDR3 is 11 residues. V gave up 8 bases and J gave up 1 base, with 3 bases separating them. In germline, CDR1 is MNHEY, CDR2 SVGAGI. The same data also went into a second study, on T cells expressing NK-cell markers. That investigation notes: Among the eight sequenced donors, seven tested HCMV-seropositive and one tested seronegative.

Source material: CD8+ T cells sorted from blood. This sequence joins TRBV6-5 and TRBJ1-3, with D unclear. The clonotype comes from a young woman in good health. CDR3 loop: CASVSGNTIYF. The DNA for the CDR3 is TGTGCCAGCGTGTCTGGAAACACCATATATTTT.